These 8 T cell receptor beta chains were sequenced from one sample in a study of PD-1 blockade in classical Hodgkin lymphoma. Documented time point: cycle 4 day 1 (C4D1), after less than seven weeks of nivolumab. Every patient experienced relapse after autologous stem cell transplantation, and brentuximab vedotin exposure varied. Magnetic depletion of unwanted cells isolated CD4+ T cells from thawed PBMCs. Sequencing used immunoSEQ multiplex PCR; TCRdb keeps in-frame clones, though not all of them. The repertoire holds around 18,000 clones, about 68% seen once, with 2% to 2.5% in the top ten. The input for sequencing was CD4+ T cells from blood, taken before the fourth cycle of nivolumab. These receptors were obtained from a human donor with classical Hodgkin lymphoma.

The chain carries TRBV5-1 and TRBJ2-5, with D possibly TRBD2 on 6 matching bases. CDR3 length: 11 residues. The V end lost 0 bases, the J end lost 11 bases, and 8 bases lay between the germline ends. Per germline, CDR1 SGHRS and CDR2 YFSETQ. CDR3 bases: TGCGCCAGCAGCTTGGGGGACTCGCAGTACTTC. It specifies CASSLGDSQYF.

V usage is TRBV29-1 and J usage is TRBJ2-5; D might be TRBD1 (6 bases). V shed 4 bases and J shed 3 bases, with 6 bases lying between them. This CDR3 contains 11 residues. The germline gives CDR1 SQVTM, CDR2 ANQGSEA. The CDR3 DNA reads as TGCAGCGTTGCAGGGGAAGAGACCCAGTACTTC. It translates to CSVAGEETQYF.

The chain employs TRBV5-4 and TRBJ1-1, with 8 bases that match TRBD1. The CDR3 contains 17 residues. CDR1 and CDR2 (germline): SGHNT, YYREEE (reference sequence). Trimming cost V 4 bases and J 2 bases; bases outside gene matches: 13. The CDR3, as DNA: TGTGCCAGCAGCCGAGGTCAGGGGGCCGCGGTAAACACTGAAGCTTTCTTT. It encodes CASSRGQGAAVNTEAFF.

This rearrangement joins TRBV5-1 to TRBJ2-1; 10 bases agree with TRBD1. CDR3 size: 17 residues. The V gene end was trimmed by 6 bases and the J gene end by 4 bases; junction bases not matched to a gene: 13. Germline V lookup: CDR1 SGHRS, CDR2 YFSETQ. The CDR3 loop reads CASTVPGGTGAYNEQFF. CDR3 DNA sequence: TGCGCCAGCACCGTCCCAGGGGGGACAGGGGCTTACAATGAGCAGTTCTTC.

The chain joins TRBV9 to TRBJ2-3; D ambiguous. The V gene's germline CDR1 is SGDLS and CDR2 YYNGEE. This CDR3 comprises 15 residues. V shed 0 bases and J shed 2 bases, with 10 bases lying between them. The CDR3 sequence is CASSVDGYPTDTQYF. CDR3 DNA: TGTGCCAGCAGCGTAGACGGTTACCCCACAGATACGCAGTATTTT.

The chain carries TRBV27 and TRBJ2-7, with D uncertain. This CDR3 is 14 amino acids long. Trimming took off 6 bases at V and 2 bases at J, with 14 bases between the two ends. CDR1 and CDR2 from the germline V gene are MNHEY and SMNVEV (reference sequence). The CDR3 reads CASSSALGTYEQYF. The CDR3 DNA follows: TGTGCCAGCAGCTCAGCCCTAGGAACCTACGAGCAGTACTTC.

The genes are TRBV6-1 and TRBJ1-5; D remains unclear. Looked up from germline, CDR1 is MNHNS and CDR2 is SASEGT. The CDR3 extends over 13 amino acids. The V and J ends lost 5 bases and 2 bases respectively, with 7 bases between them. Here the CDR3 reads CASSQDGNQPQHF. The CDR3 bases are TGTGCCAGCAGTCAGGACGGCAATCAGCCCCAGCATTTT.

The rearrangement joins TRBV30 to TRBJ2-3; 8 bases map to TRBD2. V shed 2 bases, J shed 3 bases, and the junction held 7 bases outside the gene matches. The CDR3 runs 15 residues. The germline gives CDR1 GTSNPN, CDR2 SVGIG (reference sequence). This chain's CDR3 is CAWSRGSGITDTQYF. CDR3 nucleotide sequence: TGTGCCTGGAGTCGCGGTAGCGGGATAACAGATACGCAGTATTTT.